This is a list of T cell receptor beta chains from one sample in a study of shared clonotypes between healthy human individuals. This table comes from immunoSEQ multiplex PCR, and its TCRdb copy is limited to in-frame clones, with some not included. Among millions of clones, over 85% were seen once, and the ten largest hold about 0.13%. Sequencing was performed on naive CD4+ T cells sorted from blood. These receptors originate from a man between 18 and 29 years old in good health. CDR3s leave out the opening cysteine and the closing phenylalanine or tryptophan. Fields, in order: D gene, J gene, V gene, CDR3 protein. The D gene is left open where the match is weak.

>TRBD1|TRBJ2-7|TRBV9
ASSEGTGTTYEQY
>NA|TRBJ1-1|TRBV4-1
ASSLLRGNTEAF
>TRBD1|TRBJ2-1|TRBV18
ASSPTLDRASNEQF
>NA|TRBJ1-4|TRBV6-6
ASSPNVGNANEKLF
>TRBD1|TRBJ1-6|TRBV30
AWSLSGGGSPLH
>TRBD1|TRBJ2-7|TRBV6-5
ASSDRVSGLEQY
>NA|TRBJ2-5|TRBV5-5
ASSSGLQETQY
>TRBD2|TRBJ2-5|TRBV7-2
ASSLAGRVQETQY
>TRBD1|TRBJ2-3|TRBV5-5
ASSFGQEATDTQY
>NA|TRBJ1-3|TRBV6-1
ASSEAGDTIY
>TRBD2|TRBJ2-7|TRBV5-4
ASSPDGTSGRVGYEQY
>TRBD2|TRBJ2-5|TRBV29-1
SVGGGSGLAGQETQY
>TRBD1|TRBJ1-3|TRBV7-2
ASSLGGLSGNTIY
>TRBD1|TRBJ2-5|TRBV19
ASSQGAGETQY
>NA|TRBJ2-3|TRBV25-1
ASSDRDTTDTQY
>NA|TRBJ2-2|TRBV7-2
ASSPWGTAGELF
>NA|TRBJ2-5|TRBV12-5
ASGLGNRGGKETQY
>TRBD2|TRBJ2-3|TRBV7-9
ASSPGGARTDTQY
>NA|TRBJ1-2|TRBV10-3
AISESVYGYT
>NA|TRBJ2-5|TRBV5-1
ASRPTAETQY
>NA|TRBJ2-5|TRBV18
ASSPLGRGAPETQY
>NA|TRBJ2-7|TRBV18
ASSGGNLYEQY
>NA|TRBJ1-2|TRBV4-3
ASSQDMGGTNYGYT
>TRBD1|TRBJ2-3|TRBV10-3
AIGTGADTQY
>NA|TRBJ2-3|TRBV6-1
ASRKPTVTDTQY
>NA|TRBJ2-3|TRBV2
ASNRAASTDTQY